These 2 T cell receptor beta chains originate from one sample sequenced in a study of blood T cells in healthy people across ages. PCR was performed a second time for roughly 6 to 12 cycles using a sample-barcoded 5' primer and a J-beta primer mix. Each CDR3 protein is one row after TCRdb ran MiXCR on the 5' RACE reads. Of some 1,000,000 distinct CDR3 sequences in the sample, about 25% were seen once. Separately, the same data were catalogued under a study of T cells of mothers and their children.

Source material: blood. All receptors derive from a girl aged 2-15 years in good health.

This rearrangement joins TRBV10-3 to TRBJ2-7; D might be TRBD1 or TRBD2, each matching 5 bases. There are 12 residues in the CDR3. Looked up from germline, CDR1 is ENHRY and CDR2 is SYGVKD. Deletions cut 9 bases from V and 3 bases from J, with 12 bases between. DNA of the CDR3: TGTGCCATTCGGGACGCCGACTACGAGCAGTACTTC. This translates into CAIRDADYEQYF.

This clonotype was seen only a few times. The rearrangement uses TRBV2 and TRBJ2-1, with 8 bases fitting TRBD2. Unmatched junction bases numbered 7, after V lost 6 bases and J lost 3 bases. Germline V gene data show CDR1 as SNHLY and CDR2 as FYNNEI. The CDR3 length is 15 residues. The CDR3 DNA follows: TGTGCCAGCAGCGTAGCGGGATCCCTCTACAATGAGCAGTTCTTC. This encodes CASSVAGSLYNEQFF.